This TCR beta chain was found in a study of CD8 T cells in ankylosing spondylitis. The study, taken as a whole, reports: What seemed typical of ankylosing spondylitis blood was a TCR beta motif built from roughly eight highly homologous variants.

V was clipped by 11 bases and J by 6 bases; unmatched bases: 11. The germline V gene has CDR1 MNHEY and CDR2 SMNVEV (reference sequence). The CDR3 is 13 amino acids. One entry per CDR3 protein results from TCRdb running MiXCR on the 5' RACE reads. The table shows hundreds of thousands of distinct CDR3 sequences, with 12% occurring only once. About this clonotype: Its antigen is currently unknown.

The TCR comes from a male donor with ankylosing spondylitis. This chain connects TRBV27 to TRBJ2-3; 7 nucleotides line up with TRBD2. Sequencing was done on a sample of blood, either unsorted or a sorted T cell fraction (not recorded which). CDR3 in amino acids: CAAGMGGPDTQYF. CDR3 sequence (DNA): TGTGCCGCCGGGATGGGAGGGCCGGATACGCAGTATTTT.